This entry features one T cell receptor (beta chain) sequence. The germline gives CDR1 WSHSY, CDR2 SAAADI. This CDR3 is 14 amino acids long. The data belong to a study of sequential checkpoint blockade in melanoma. On the study more broadly: First-line arms were nivolumab then ipilimumab, or the reverse, randomized 1:1.

Here immunoSEQ multiplex PCR was the method, and the copy in TCRdb shows in-frame clones only, minus some. The repertoire holds under 45,000 clones, with just under 85% as singletons. Treatment specified: randomized to nivolumab then ipilimumab (arm A) or the reverse (arm B). PBMC sorting kept live CD3+CD8+ cells without CD19 or CD56. This material consisted of CD8+ T cells sorted from blood (inferred from file names), taken from a patient given nivolumab and ipilimumab in sequence. This sequence joins TRBV10-2 and TRBJ2-5, with 8 bases that match TRBD1. The tail of the sequence fits TRBJ2-7 better, so the J call may be wrong. This receptor was obtained from a human donor with melanoma. The CDR3 DNA reads as TGCGCCAGCAGTGCCGGGACAGGTGCCTACGAGCAGTACTTC. Its protein is CASSAGTGAYEQYF.